This note documents a single T cell receptor beta chain sequence. From germline, CDR1 is GTSNPN and CDR2 SVGIG (reference sequence). The CDR3 sequence is 13 residues long. Between the trimmed V and J ends, which lost 4 bases and 7 bases, there was a span of 16 bases. The record originates from a study of T cell changes during pregnancy in multiple sclerosis. Data came from immunoSEQ multiplex PCR; TCRdb stores just in-frame clones and leaves some out. The top ten clones hold around 11% of a sample with almost 35,000 clones, just over 90% of them seen once. The TCR was taken from a female donor with multiple sclerosis, enrolled in a pregnancy study. The starting material was CD8+ T cells from peripheral blood mononuclear cells, obtained before pregnancy. The rearrangement uses TRBV30 and TRBJ1-2; D is unresolved. CDR3 sequence: CAWTLDLGGGYTF. The CDR3 DNA reads as TGTGCCTGGACCTTGGACCTCGGAGGTGGCTACACCTTC.